The 27 T cell receptor beta chains below were found in one sample sequenced in a study of blood T cells in healthy people across ages. Using a J-beta primer mix together with a sample-barcoded 5' primer, a second PCR was run for about 7 to 12 cycles. TCRdb independently ran MiXCR on the 5' RACE reads; one entry per CDR3 protein. The sample shows roughly 800,000 distinct CDR3 sequences, 58% of them seen only once. Sequences were obtained from blood. The receptors derive from a man younger than 45 in good health.

The chain uses TRBV6-6 and TRBJ2-3; unclear D gene. CDR3 length: 13 amino acids. Germline-derived CDR1 and CDR2 are MNHNY and SVGAGI (reference sequence). Trimming cost V 2 bases and J 5 bases, with 8 bases left between them. The CDR3 spells CASSYDSRDTQYF. CDR3 coding DNA: TGTGCCAGCAGTTACGATTCCCGAGATACGCAGTATTTT.

The chain combines TRBV30 with TRBJ1-5, with D unresolved. The germline gives CDR1 GTSNPN, CDR2 SVGIG (reference sequence). The V end lost 0 bases, the J end lost 2 bases, and 8 bases lay between the germline ends. CDR3 length: 14 residues. CDR3 sequence (DNA): TGTGCCTGGAGTGTACAAACGGGCAATCAGCCCCAGCATTTT. Residues: CAWSVQTGNQPQHF.

Note on this clonotype: The junction shows a germline mismatch at one end, possibly a read error. Written as DNA, the CDR3 is TGTGCCAGCCGAATAAGAATTGAAGCCTTCTTT. It is translated as CASRIRIEAFF. The chain combines TRBV6-1 with TRBJ1-1; no clear D gene. The CDR3 totals 11 residues. Germline V CDR1 and CDR2: MNHNS, SASEGT.

The rearrangement joins TRBV11-1 to TRBJ1-1; 9 bases are shared with TRBD1. Germline CDR1 SGHAT, CDR2 FQDESV (reference sequence). Trimming at V came to 2 bases and at J to 1 base, leaving 2 bases not matched to a gene. The CDR3 spans 15 residues. The CDR3 DNA is TGTGCCAGCAGCTTATTGACAGGGGGGAACACTGAAGCTTTCTTT. It yields the protein CASSLLTGGNTEAFF.

The rearrangement joins TRBV28 to TRBJ2-4; D remains unclear. Germline V gene sequence: CDR1 MDHEN, CDR2 SYDVKM. This CDR3 contains 12 residues. V was clipped by 6 bases and J by 3 bases, with 6 bases between them. The CDR3 region is CASSPFKNIQYF. CDR3 nucleotide sequence: TGTGCCAGCAGCCCCTTCAAAAACATTCAGTACTTC.

This clonotype was counted at least ten times. CDR3 sequence: CSVVEGGADTQYF. The CDR3 DNA reads TGCAGCGTTGTTGAGGGGGGGGCAGATACGCAGTATTTT. V is TRBV29-1 and J is TRBJ2-3; possibly TRBD2 for D (7 bases). CDR1 SQVTM and CDR2 ANQGSEA come from the germline V gene. V gave up 4 bases and J gave up 4 bases, with 12 bases separating them. The CDR3 consists of 13 residues.

The chain carries TRBV29-1 and TRBJ1-4, with 8 bases matching TRBD1. The germline CDR1 and CDR2 sequences are SQVTM and ANQGSEA. V shed 1 base and J 5 bases; nucleotides not matched to a gene: 3. There are 14 residues in the CDR3. The chain's CDR3 is CSVEGTGSNEKLFF. CDR3 DNA sequence: TGCAGCGTTGAAGGGACAGGGTCAAATGAAAAACTGTTTTTT.

This clonotype was observed a single time. V is TRBV10-3 and J is TRBJ2-1, with TRBD1 identical over 8 bases. J lost 5 bases, V lost 0 bases, and 3 bases had no gene match. The CDR3 is 15 amino acids. Germline-derived CDR1 and CDR2 are ENHRY and SYGVKD. For the CDR3, the DNA is TGTGCCATCAGTGAGTCGAACAGGGGGGACAATGAGCAGTTCTTC. Protein sequence: CAISESNRGDNEQFF.

The table lists this clonotype with a few counts. The chain joins TRBV29-1 to TRBJ2-3; 10 bases line up with TRBD1. Germline V gene data show CDR1 as SQVTM and CDR2 as ANQGSEA. Trimming cost V 3 bases and J 6 bases; bases outside gene matches: 3. CDR3 length equals 13 residues. The CDR3 reads CSVETGGDDTQYF. CDR3 nucleotide sequence: TGCAGCGTTGAGACAGGGGGCGACGATACGCAGTATTTT.

This clonotype was detected only a few times. The CDR3 DNA follows: TGTGCCAGCAGTTGGACTAGCGGGGGGAGGAGTACAGATACGCAGTATTTT. Translating gives CASSWTSGGRSTDTQYF. This rearrangement joins TRBV2 to TRBJ2-3; 14 nucleotides match TRBD2. Looked up from germline, CDR1 is SNHLY and CDR2 is FYNNEI. This CDR3 has 17 amino acids. The V gene end was trimmed by 5 bases and the J gene end by 3 bases; junction bases not matched to a gene: 7.

The J gene is TRBJ2-3, the V gene TRBV20-1, with TRBD2 matching 11 bases. The CDR3 contains 16 residues. Germline assignment: CDR1 DFQATT and CDR2 SNEGSKA (reference sequence). V lost 2 bases, J lost 10 bases, and 14 bases stayed unmatched. The CDR3: CSARPPLAGGSIPQYF. Written as DNA, the CDR3 is TGCAGTGCTAGACCCCCCCTAGCGGGAGGCTCCATTCCGCAGTATTTT.

The chain couples TRBV27 to TRBJ2-7; D is possibly TRBD2 (6 bases). CDR1 MNHEY and CDR2 SMNVEV come from the germline V gene (reference sequence). The CDR3 spans 14 residues. The V end lost 1 base, the J end lost 6 bases, and 13 bases lay between the germline ends. CDR3 nucleotides: TGTGCCAGCAGTTTATGGGGGGAAGCGACCGAGCAGTACTTC. Amino acids: CASSLWGEATEQYF.

The J gene is TRBJ1-2, the V gene TRBV20-1, with D possibly TRBD1 on 5 matching bases. This CDR3 contains 15 residues. V was clipped by 0 bases and J by 3 bases, with 14 bases between them. Germline CDR1 DFQATT, CDR2 SNEGSKA (reference sequence). DNA of the CDR3: TGCAGTGCTAGAGATGGGGGGTGGGGATACTATGGCTACACCTTC. Translation gives CSARDGGWGYYGYTF.

V gene TRBV20-1 combines with J gene TRBJ2-3; no clear D. V lost 5 bases to trimming and J lost 2 bases, with 2 bases between them. There are 10 residues in the CDR3. Germline CDR1 and CDR2: DFQATT and SNEGSKA (reference sequence). CDR3 in amino acids: CSAYTDTQYF. CDR3 in DNA: TGCAGTGCTTACACAGATACGCAGTATTTT.

The chain employs TRBV7-2 and TRBJ2-5, with 10 nucleotides matching TRBD2. This CDR3 region has 15 residues. Unmatched junction bases numbered 7, after V lost 5 bases and J lost 4 bases. Germline V gene data show CDR1 as SGHTA and CDR2 as FQGNSA. The CDR3 here is CASSSDSGRRETQYF. The CDR3 DNA follows: TGTGCCAGCAGCAGTGATAGCGGGAGGCGAGAGACCCAGTACTTC.

This clonotype was detected a few times. Here the CDR3 reads CATSRDYPGTGDEKLFF. CDR3 DNA: TGTGCCACCAGCAGAGATTACCCCGGGACAGGGGATGAAAAACTGTTTTTT. The chain couples TRBV15 to TRBJ1-4; 10 nucleotides agree with TRBD1. The CDR3 loop spans 17 amino acids. V dropped 0 bases and J dropped 6; count of bases not matched to a gene: 7. CDR1 and CDR2 (germline): LNHNV, YYDKDF (reference sequence).

This CDR3 is CASSALQEAGGYEQYF. CDR3 nucleotide sequence: TGCGCCAGCAGCGCTTTACAGGAGGCGGGGGGCTACGAGCAGTACTTC. This chain uses TRBV5-1 with TRBJ2-5, with TRBD2 matching over 8 bases. TRBJ2-7 explains the end of the DNA better; the J call may be wrong. Germline CDR1 SGHRS, CDR2 YFSETQ. This CDR3 region has 16 residues.

This clonotype has just a few counts. V is TRBV29-1 and J is TRBJ1-2; the match to TRBD1 covers 10 bases. After removal of 7 bases from V and 2 bases from J, the junction contained 4 bases not matched to a gene. This CDR3 spans 13 amino acids. CDR1 and CDR2 (germline): SQVTM, ANQGSEA. For the CDR3, the DNA is TGCAGCGGAGGGGACAGGGGAAACTATGGCTACACCTTC. Translation: CSGGDRGNYGYTF. Full variable domain (remainder filled in from reference TRBV29-1 and TRBJ1-2): SAVISQKPSRDICQRGTSLTIQCQVDSQVTMMFWYRQQPGQSLTLIATANQGSEATYESGFVIDKFPISRPNLTFSTLTVSNMSPEDSSIYLCSGGDRGNYGYTFGSGTRLTVV.

The chain uses TRBV21-1 and TRBJ1-2; the D call of TRBD1 is as the table states it, not checked on the DNA. TRBV21-1 is an annotated pseudogene. The CDR3 runs to 16 residues. In nucleotides, the CDR3 is TGTGCCAGCAGCAAATGTAACCCTGCAGCGATCTATGGCTACACCTTC. The encoded protein is CASSKCNPAAIYGYTF.

The chain carries TRBV29-1 and TRBJ2-3; 11 bases match TRBD2. Germline CDR1 and CDR2: SQVTM and ANQGSEA. CDR3 length equals 13 residues. The J segment lost 3 bases and the V segment lost 6 bases, leaving 2 bases of the junction unmatched. The CDR3 protein is CSVRTSGTDTQYF. The CDR3 DNA follows: TGCAGCGTGAGGACTAGCGGGACAGATACGCAGTATTTT.

The chain employs TRBV6-1 and TRBJ2-5, with unresolved D. Germline-derived CDR1 and CDR2 are MNHNS and SASEGT. The CDR3 has 13 residues. Trimming shortened V by 1 base and J by 1 base, and 4 bases separated the two germline ends. CDR3 sequence reads: CASSEGGQETQYF. Here the CDR3 DNA reads TGTGCCAGCAGTGAAGGGGGCCAAGAGACCCAGTACTTC.

V usage is TRBV20-1 and J usage is TRBJ1-6, with a possible D match to TRBD1 (6 bases). V dropped 6 bases and J dropped 0 bases, with 15 bases sitting between them. The CDR3 spans 16 residues. Germline values: CDR1 DFQATT, CDR2 SNEGSKA (reference sequence). CDR3 sequence: CSAGKGESSYNSPLHF. DNA of the CDR3: TGCAGTGCCGGGAAGGGGGAGAGCTCCTATAATTCACCCCTCCACTTT.

With respect to this clonotype: At one of its ends the junction is not consistent with the germline gene, which may arise from a read error. The chain joins TRBV12-3 or TRBV12-4 to TRBJ1-2, with D possibly matching TRBD1 (5 bases). CDR3 length equals 13 residues. The CDR3 loop reads CVSRRGRRDGYTF. CDR3 nucleotide sequence: TGTGTCAGCAGGAGGGGCCGACGGGATGGCTACACCTTC.

V gene TRBV30 combines with J gene TRBJ2-1, with D possibly being TRBD2 (5 bases). The V end lost 1 base, the J end lost 3 bases, and 7 bases lay between the germline ends. The CDR3 has 13 amino acids. The V gene's germline CDR1 is GTSNPN and CDR2 SVGIG (reference sequence). The CDR3 DNA sequence: TGTGCCTGGAGTGGGGAGTTCTACAATGAGCAGTTCTTC. It translates to CAWSGEFYNEQFF.

The rearrangement links TRBV3-1 to TRBJ1-1, with no clear D. The CDR3 totals 14 residues. Deletions cut 3 bases from V and 1 base from J, with 9 bases between. The germline V gene encodes CDR1 LGHDT and CDR2 YNNKEL (reference sequence). The CDR3 DNA follows: TGTGCCAGCAGCCAGCCCAGTGAGAACACTGAAGCTTTCTTT. Its translation: CASSQPSENTEAFF.

The chain is built from TRBV20-1 and TRBJ2-3; D gene ambiguous. CDR1 is DFQATT, CDR2 SNEGSKA, per germline (reference sequence). The V end lost 3 bases, the J end lost 4 bases, and 17 bases lay between the germline ends. CDR3 length equals 15 residues. The CDR3 reads CSASLDFRSADTQYF. The CDR3 DNA reads as TGCAGTGCTAGTTTAGATTTCAGAAGCGCAGATACGCAGTATTTT.

This clonotype was observed a few times. The gene calls are TRBV7-2 and TRBJ2-1; 10 positions match TRBD2. The J segment lost 12 bases and the V segment lost 5 bases, leaving 13 bases of the junction unmatched. This CDR3 spans 15 amino acids. Per the germline V gene, CDR1 is SGHTA and CDR2 is FQGNSA. CDR3 in amino acids: CASSPQRGGQGRQFF. The CDR3 nucleotides read TGTGCCAGCAGCCCGCAGCGGGGGGGCCAGGGTCGGCAGTTCTTC. Looking up the rest from reference TRBV7-2 and TRBJ2-1 gives the full variable domain: GAGVSQSPSNKVTEKGKDVELRCDPISGHTALYWYRQSLGQGLEFLIYFQGNSAPDKSGLPSDRFSAERTGGSVSTLTIQRTQQEDSAVYLCASSPQRGGQGRQFFGPGTRLTVL.